This T cell receptor beta chain was documented in a study of T cell changes during pregnancy in multiple sclerosis. Clones were read by immunoSEQ multiplex PCR, and TCRdb kept only the in-frame ones, dropping some. The sample includes just under 50,000 clones, less than 95% of them seen just once. There are 14 residues in the CDR3. Germline CDR1 is SGHDT and CDR2 is YYEEEE. The ends lost 0 bases at V and 5 bases at J; junction bases unmatched: 1. The rearrangement uses TRBV5-6 and TRBJ2-2, with 7 bases matching TRBD2. This sequence originates from a female donor with multiple sclerosis, enrolled in a pregnancy study. Sample: CD4+ T cells from peripheral blood mononuclear cells, taken in the third trimester of pregnancy. CDR3 sequence: CASSLAGGTGELFF. The CDR3 DNA reads as TGTGCCAGCAGCTTGGCCGGGGGGACCGGGGAGCTGTTTTTT.